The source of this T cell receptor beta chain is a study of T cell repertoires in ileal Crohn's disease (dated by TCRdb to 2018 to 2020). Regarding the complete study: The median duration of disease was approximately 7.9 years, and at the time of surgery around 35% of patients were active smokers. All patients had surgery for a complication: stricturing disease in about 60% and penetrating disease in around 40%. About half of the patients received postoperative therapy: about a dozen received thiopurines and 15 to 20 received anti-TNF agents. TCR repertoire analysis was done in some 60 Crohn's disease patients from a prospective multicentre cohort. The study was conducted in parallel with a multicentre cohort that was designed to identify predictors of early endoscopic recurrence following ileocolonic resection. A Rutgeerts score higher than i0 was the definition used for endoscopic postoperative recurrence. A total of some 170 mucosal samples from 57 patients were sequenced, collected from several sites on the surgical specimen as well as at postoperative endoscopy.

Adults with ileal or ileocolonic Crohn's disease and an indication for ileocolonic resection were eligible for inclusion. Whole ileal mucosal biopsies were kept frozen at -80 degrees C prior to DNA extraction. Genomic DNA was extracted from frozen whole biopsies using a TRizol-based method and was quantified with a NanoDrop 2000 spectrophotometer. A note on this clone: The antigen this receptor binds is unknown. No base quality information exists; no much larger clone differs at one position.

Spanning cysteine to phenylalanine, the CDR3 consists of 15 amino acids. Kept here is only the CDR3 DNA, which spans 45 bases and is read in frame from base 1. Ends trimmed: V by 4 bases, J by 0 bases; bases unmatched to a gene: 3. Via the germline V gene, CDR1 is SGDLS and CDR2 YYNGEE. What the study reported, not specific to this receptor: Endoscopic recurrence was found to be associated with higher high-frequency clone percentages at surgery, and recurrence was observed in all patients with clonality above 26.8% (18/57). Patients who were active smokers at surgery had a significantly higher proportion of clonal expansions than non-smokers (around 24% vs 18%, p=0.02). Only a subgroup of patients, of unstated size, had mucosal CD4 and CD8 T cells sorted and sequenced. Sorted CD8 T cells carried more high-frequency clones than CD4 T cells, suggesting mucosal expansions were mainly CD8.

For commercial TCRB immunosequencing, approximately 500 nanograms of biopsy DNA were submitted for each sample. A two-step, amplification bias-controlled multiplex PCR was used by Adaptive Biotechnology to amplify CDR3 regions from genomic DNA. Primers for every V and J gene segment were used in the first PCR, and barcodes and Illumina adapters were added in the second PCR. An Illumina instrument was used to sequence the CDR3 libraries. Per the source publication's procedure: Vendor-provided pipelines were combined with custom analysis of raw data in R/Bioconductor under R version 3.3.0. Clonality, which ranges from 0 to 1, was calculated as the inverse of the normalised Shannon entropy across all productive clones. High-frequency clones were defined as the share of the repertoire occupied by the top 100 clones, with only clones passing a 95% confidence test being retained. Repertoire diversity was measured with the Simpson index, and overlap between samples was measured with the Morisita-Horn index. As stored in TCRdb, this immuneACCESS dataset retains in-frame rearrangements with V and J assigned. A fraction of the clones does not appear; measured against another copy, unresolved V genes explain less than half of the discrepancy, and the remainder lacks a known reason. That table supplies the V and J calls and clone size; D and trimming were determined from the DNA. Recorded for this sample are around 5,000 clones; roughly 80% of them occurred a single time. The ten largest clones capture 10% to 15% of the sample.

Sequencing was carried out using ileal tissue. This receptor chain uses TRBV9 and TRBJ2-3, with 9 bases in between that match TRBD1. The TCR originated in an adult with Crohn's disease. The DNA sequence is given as TGTGCCAGCAGCAAGGGACAGGGAAGCACAGATACGCAGTATTTT. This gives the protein CASSKGQGSTDTQYF.